This T cell receptor (beta chain) was observed in a study of blood T cell repertoires in COVID-19. The CDR3 runs to 14 residues. Germline values: CDR1 MGHRA, CDR2 YSYEKL. Unmatched junction bases numbered 4, after V lost 4 bases and J lost 3 bases. Participants reported their clinical history, and cohort assignment relied on those reports. The repertoire was sequenced with immunoSEQ multiplex PCR; TCRdb's copy has only in-frame clones and lacks some. The sample yields under 450,000 clones, about nine tenths seen once. The receptor was isolated from a woman in her thirties or forties who had been exposed to COVID-19. The chain links TRBV4-1 to TRBJ2-7, with 9 positions matching TRBD1. Source material: PBMCs or T cells enriched from blood (not recorded which). The CDR3 sequence is CASSPGQGGYEQYF. CDR3 in DNA: TGCGCCAGCAGCCCGGGACAGGGCGGCTACGAGCAGTACTTC.